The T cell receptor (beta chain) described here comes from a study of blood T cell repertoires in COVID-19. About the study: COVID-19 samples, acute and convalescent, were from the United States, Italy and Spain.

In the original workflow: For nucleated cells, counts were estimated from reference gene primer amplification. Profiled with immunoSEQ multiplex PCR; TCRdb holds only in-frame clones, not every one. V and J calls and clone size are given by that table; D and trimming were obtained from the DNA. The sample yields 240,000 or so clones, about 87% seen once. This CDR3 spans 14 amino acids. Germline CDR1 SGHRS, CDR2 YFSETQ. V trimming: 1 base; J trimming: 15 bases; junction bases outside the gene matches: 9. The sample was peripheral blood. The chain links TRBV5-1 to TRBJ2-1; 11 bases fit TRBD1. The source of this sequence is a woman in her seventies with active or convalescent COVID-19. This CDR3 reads CASSLWDRGTPRFF. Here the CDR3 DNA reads TGCGCCAGCAGCTTGTGGGACAGGGGGACACCCAGGTTCTTC. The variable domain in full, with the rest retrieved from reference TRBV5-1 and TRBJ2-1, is KAGVTQTPRYLIKTRGQQVTLSCSPISGHRSVSWYQQTPGQGLQFLFEYFSETQRNKGNFPGRFSGRQFSNSRSEMNVSTLELGDSALYLCASSLWDRGTPRFFGPGTRLTVL.